This T cell receptor (beta chain) emerged from a study of graft-versus-host responses after intestinal transplantation. On this clone: Its antigen is undetermined.

This CDR3 has 18 residues. V lost 4 bases and J lost 0, with 16 bases in between. CDR1 is SGHAT and CDR2 is FQNNGV in the germline V gene. The data were produced by immunoSEQ multiplex PCR, yet TCRdb's version contains in-frame clones alone and is incomplete. This table holds about 92,000 clones, 80% to 95% found once. The material sequenced was unstimulated CD8+ T cells sorted from spleen or lymph node cells, taken before intestinal transplant. This TCR was sampled from a human donor who received an intestinal transplant. V usage is TRBV11-2 and J usage is TRBJ2-6; tentative D call: TRBD2 (6 bases). The CDR3 DNA reads as TGTGCCAGCAGCTCCTTCCCCGGGACTCGCTCTGGGGCCAACGTCCTGACTTTC. This gives the protein CASSSFPGTRSGANVLTF.